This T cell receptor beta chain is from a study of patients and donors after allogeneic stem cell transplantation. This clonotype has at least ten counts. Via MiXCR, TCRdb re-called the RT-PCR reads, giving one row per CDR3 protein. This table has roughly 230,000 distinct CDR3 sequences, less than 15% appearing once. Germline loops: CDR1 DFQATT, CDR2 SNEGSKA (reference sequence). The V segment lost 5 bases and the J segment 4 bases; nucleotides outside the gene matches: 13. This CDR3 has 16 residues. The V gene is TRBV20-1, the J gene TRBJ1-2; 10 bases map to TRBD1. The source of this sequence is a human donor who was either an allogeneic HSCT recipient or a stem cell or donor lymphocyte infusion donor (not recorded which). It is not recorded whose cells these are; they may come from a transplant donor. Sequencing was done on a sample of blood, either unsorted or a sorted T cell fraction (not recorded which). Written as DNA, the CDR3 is TGCAGTGCTGGATCCGGAAGTCGGGACAGGGGCTATGGCTACACCTTC. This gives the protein CSAGSGSRDRGYGYTF.